This T cell receptor (beta chain) was identified during a study of long-term antiretroviral therapy in people with HIV. About the study: Of all samples, the earliest predate the 2015 immediate-ART recommendation by about a decade.

A word on this clone: Its specificity is unknown.

This was the immunoSEQ v3.0 assay at survey level. TCRdb's copy holds only in-frame clones and misses some; the assay was immunoSEQ multiplex PCR. Of about 30,000 clones in the sample, less than 85% are singletons; the top ten hold under 8.5%. Every participant with HIV received treatment in the United States. The study used samples holding roughly 0.85-11 million cryopreserved PBMC before DNA extraction. Study results and limitations: The study found that diversity rose after ART but stayed below transplant donor controls.

The TCR was taken from a man aged 40-50 years with HIV. The sample here was unsorted PBMCs, taken 0.3 years after starting antiretroviral therapy.

CDR3 in amino acids: CASSWTSGGLYEQYF. In DNA, the CDR3 is TGTGCCAGCAGCTGGACTAGCGGGGGGCTCTACGAGCAGTACTTC. V and J are TRBV7-9 and TRBJ2-7; TRBD2 matches at 14 bases. CDR1 is SEHNR and CDR2 is FQNEAQ in the germline V gene (reference sequence). This CDR3 contains 15 residues. With 4 bases clipped from V and 3 bases from J, the junction kept 2 bases outside the gene matches. Full variable domain (remainder filled in from reference TRBV7-9 and TRBJ2-7): DTGVSQNPRHKITKRGQNVTFRCDPISEHNRLYWYRQTLGQGPEFLTYFQNEAQLEKSRLLSDRFSAERPKGSFSTLEIQRTEQGDSAMYLCASSWTSGGLYEQYFGPGTRLTVT.